Shown below are 16 T cell receptor beta chains from a single sample sequenced in a study of blood T cell repertoires in COVID-19. Clones were read by immunoSEQ multiplex PCR, and TCRdb kept only the in-frame ones, dropping some. The data hold a few hundred thousand clones, with about 91% observed a single time. Sequencing was carried out using peripheral blood. The receptors come from a woman between 25 and 40 years old who had recovered from COVID-19.

J is TRBJ1-3 and V is TRBV7-7; possible D gene TRBD1, 6 bases. The CDR3 sequence is 15 residues long. V shed 3 bases and J shed 4 bases, with 13 bases lying between them. Germline V gives CDR1 SSHAT, CDR2 FNYEAQ (reference sequence). The CDR3 nucleotides read TGTGCCAGCAGCTTGGATACAGGGCCCGGAAACACCATATATTTT. Translation gives CASSLDTGPGNTIYF.

The table lists this clone with a count of one. This rearrangement joins TRBV11-2 to TRBJ1-4; the match to TRBD1 covers 7 bases. CDR1 is SGHAT and CDR2 is FQNNGV in the germline V gene. This CDR3 has 14 residues. Trimming cost V 6 bases and J 6 bases; bases outside gene matches: 7. CDR3 nucleotides: TGTGCCAGCAGTCGCCCCGGGACAGATGAAAAACTGTTTTTT. It yields the protein CASSRPGTDEKLFF. Filled out from reference TRBV11-2 and TRBJ1-4, the complete variable domain reads EAGVAQSPRYKIIEKRQSVAFWCNPISGHATLYWYQQILGQGPKLLIQFQNNGVVDDSQLPKDRFSAERLKGVDSTLKIQPAKLEDSAVYLCASSRPGTDEKLFFGSGTQLSVL.

The rearrangement links TRBV27 to TRBJ1-2, with D maybe TRBD1 (5 bases). The V end lost 6 bases, the J end lost 3 bases, and 11 bases lay between the germline ends. Per germline, CDR1 MNHEY and CDR2 SMNVEV (reference sequence). This CDR3 has 13 residues. The CDR3 nucleotides are TGTGCCAGCAGGCAAGGGGAGGACTATGGCTACACCTTC. It yields the protein CASRQGEDYGYTF.

V gene TRBV5-4 combines with J gene TRBJ1-2; the match to TRBD1 covers 8 bases. The germline CDR1 and CDR2 sequences are SGHNT and YYREEE (reference sequence). This CDR3 has 13 residues. Trimming cost V 4 bases and J 8 bases; bases outside gene matches: 7. The DNA of the CDR3 is TGTGCCAGCAGCGCGTGGACAGGGAAAGGCTACACCTTC. Translation: CASSAWTGKGYTF.

This chain joins TRBV4-3 and TRBJ1-3; TRBD1 might be the D (5 bases). V was trimmed by 3 bases and J by 3 bases, leaving 12 bases between them. The CDR3 loop spans 15 amino acids. In germline, CDR1 is LGHNA, CDR2 YSLEER. The chain's CDR3 is CASSQGLLSGNTIYF. The CDR3 nucleotides are TGCGCCAGCAGCCAGGGACTGCTAAGTGGAAACACCATATATTTT.

This clone appeared a single time. This sequence joins TRBV19 and TRBJ1-1; D possibly corresponds to TRBD1 (6 bases). V was trimmed by 4 bases and J by 1 base, leaving 7 bases between them. Germline lookup yields CDR1 LNHDA and CDR2 SQIVND (reference sequence). CDR3 length: 13 amino acids. This chain's CDR3 is CASSTRGNTEAFF. CDR3 bases: TGTGCCAGTAGTACCAGGGGGAACACTGAAGCTTTCTTT.

The V and J genes are TRBV27 and TRBJ2-7; D may be TRBD1 (6 bases). Trimming cost V 5 bases and J 2 bases, with 10 bases left between them. Germline values: CDR1 MNHEY, CDR2 SMNVEV (reference sequence). CDR3 length: 13 residues. The CDR3 DNA is TGTGCCAGCAGTCGGACAGAGACCTACGAGCAGTACTTC. Its translation is CASSRTETYEQYF.

This chain uses TRBV24-1 with TRBJ2-5; 7 nucleotides match TRBD1. CDR3 length: 16 amino acids. Germline lookup yields CDR1 KGHDR and CDR2 SFDVKD. Trimming at V came to 2 bases and at J to 4 bases, leaving 9 bases not matched to a gene. Here the CDR3 reads CATSDSLTGMGETQYF. DNA of the CDR3: TGTGCCACCAGTGATTCCCTGACAGGGATGGGAGAGACCCAGTACTTC.

This chain links TRBV11-3 with TRBJ2-3; D is ambiguous. Looked up from germline, CDR1 is SGHNT and CDR2 is YENEEA. With 5 bases removed from V and 1 base from J, the gap between germline ends came to 10 bases. This CDR3 is 14 amino acids long. The CDR3 spells CASSRGSGTDTQYF. DNA of the CDR3: TGTGCCAGCAGCCGAGGAAGTGGCACAGATACGCAGTATTTT.

The chain is built from TRBV28 and TRBJ2-1, with 8 nucleotides matching TRBD2. The CDR3 contains 19 residues. The germline CDR1 and CDR2 sequences are MDHEN and SYDVKM. V lost 8 bases to trimming and J lost 0 bases; unmatched junction nucleotides: 18. The CDR3 spells CASEKISGGGTSSYNEQFF. The DNA for the CDR3 is TGTGCCAGCGAAAAGATATCAGGCGGGGGGACAAGCTCCTACAATGAGCAGTTCTTC.

This clone is a singleton in its sample. This chain joins TRBV7-9 and TRBJ1-2; no reliable D call. The CDR3 contains 16 residues. V lost 5 bases and J 2 bases, leaving 18 bases between the germline ends. Germline CDR1 SEHNR, CDR2 FQNEAQ (reference sequence). Here the CDR3 DNA reads TGTGCCAGCAGCCCTCTAGGCCGGGGATCGAACTATGGCTACACCTTC. The encoded protein is CASSPLGRGSNYGYTF.

CDR3 DNA sequence: TGTGCCAGCAACTCACAACAGGGGACGGAGAGAAGGGACACTGAAGCTTTCTTT. Its translation is CASNSQQGTERRDTEAFF. The gene calls are TRBV7-2 and TRBJ1-1, with 7 bases lining up with TRBD1. Per germline, CDR1 SGHTA and CDR2 FQGNSA. The CDR3 is 18 amino acids. J gave up 3 bases and V 7 bases, and 20 bases lay outside the gene matches.

The rearrangement joins TRBV7-2 to TRBJ2-7; D not certain. Trimming cost V 5 bases and J 0 bases, with 11 bases left between them. This CDR3 is built from 14 residues. In germline, CDR1 is SGHTA, CDR2 FQGNSA. CDR3 residues: CASSRLQYSYEQYF. CDR3 nucleotides: TGTGCCAGCAGCCGGTTACAGTACTCCTACGAGCAGTACTTC. Drawing the rest from reference TRBV7-2 and TRBJ2-7, the complete variable domain is GAGVSQSPSNKVTEKGKDVELRCDPISGHTALYWYRQSLGQGLEFLIYFQGNSAPDKSGLPSDRFSAERTGGSVSTLTIQRTQQEDSAVYLCASSRLQYSYEQYFGPGTRLTVT.

The genes are TRBV7-2 and TRBJ1-5; weak D call: TRBD1 (6 bases). The CDR3 is made up of 14 amino acids. The V and J ends lost 0 bases and 4 bases respectively, with 7 bases between them. Germline loops: CDR1 SGHTA, CDR2 FQGNSA. The CDR3 sequence is CASSLATGNQPQHF. CDR3 nucleotide sequence: TGTGCCAGCAGCTTAGCGACAGGTAATCAGCCCCAGCATTTT.

Comments on this clone: Because the CDR3's place on the DNA is in doubt, the DNA is left out and the CDR3 is given as listed by TCRdb. J is TRBJ1-5 and V is TRBV9. CDR1 is SGDLS and CDR2 is YYNGEE in the germline V gene. The CDR3 region is 15 residues in length, termini included. This CDR3 is CASSETGTSGQAQHF.

V and J are TRBV7-6 and TRBJ2-7; no definite D call. Germline V gives CDR1 SGHVS, CDR2 FNYEAQ. Trimming left V 2 bases short and J 2 bases short, with 16 bases between. The CDR3 length is 16 residues. For the CDR3, the DNA is TGTGCCAGCAGCTTATCGTACCGGAGACTCACCTACGAGCAGTACTTC. Protein: CASSLSYRRLTYEQYF.